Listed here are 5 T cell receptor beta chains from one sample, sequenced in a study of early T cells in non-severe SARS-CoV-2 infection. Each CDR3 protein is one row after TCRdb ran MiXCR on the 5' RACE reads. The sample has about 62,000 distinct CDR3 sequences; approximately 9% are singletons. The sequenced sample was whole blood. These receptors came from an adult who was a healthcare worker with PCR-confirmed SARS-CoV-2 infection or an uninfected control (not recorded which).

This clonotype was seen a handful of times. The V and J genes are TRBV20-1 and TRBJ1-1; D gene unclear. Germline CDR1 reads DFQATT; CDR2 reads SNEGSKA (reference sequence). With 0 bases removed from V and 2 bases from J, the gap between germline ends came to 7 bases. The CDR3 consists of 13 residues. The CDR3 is CSARDWINTEAFF. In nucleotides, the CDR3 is TGCAGTGCTAGAGATTGGATAAACACTGAAGCTTTCTTT.

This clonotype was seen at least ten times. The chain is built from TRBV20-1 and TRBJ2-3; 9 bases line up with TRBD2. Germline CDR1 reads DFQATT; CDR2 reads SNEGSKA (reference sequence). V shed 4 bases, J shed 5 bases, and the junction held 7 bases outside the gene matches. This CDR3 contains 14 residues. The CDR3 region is CSATAGGLKDTQYF. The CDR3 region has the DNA TGCAGTGCTACTGCGGGGGGGCTGAAAGATACGCAGTATTTT.

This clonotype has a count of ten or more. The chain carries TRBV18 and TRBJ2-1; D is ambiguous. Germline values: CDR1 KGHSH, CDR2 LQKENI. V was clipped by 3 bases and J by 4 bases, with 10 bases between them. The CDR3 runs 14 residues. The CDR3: CASSPPARYNEQFF. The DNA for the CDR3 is TGTGCCAGCTCACCCCCCGCGCGGTACAATGAGCAGTTCTTC.

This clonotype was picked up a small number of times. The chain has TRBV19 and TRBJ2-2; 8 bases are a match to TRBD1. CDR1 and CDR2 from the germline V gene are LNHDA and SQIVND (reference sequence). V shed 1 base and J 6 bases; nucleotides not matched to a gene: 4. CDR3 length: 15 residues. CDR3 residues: CASSIVGQGSGELFF. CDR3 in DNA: TGTGCCAGTAGTATAGTAGGACAGGGTTCCGGGGAGCTGTTTTTT.

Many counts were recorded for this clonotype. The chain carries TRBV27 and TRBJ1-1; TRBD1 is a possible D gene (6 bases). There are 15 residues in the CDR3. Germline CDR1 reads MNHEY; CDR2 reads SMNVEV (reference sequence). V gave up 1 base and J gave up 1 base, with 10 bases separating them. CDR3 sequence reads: CASSLFGGPNTEAFF. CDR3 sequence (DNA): TGTGCCAGCAGTTTATTCGGGGGGCCGAACACTGAAGCTTTCTTT.